The rows below give T cell receptor beta chains drawn from one sample of a study of naive and memory T cell subsets. MiXCR was run by TCRdb on the UMI-ligation and nested PCR reads, yielding one entry per CDR3 protein. The sample lists tens of thousands of distinct CDR3 sequences, around 13% occurring once. Material: central memory CD4+ T cells from blood. The source is a human donor in good health. The CDR3 runs from the conserved cysteine through the conserved F or W. Each record gives: D gene, V gene, J gene, clone size, CDR3 DNA, CDR3 protein. The D gene is left open where the match is weak. The size of a clone is reported for some rows only, either as once, few or many, or as a class for expanded clones.

>NA|TRBV5-1|TRBJ2-1|few
TGCGCCAGCAGCTTTATCCCGGGAGCCAGCTCCTACAATGAGCAGTTCTTC
CASSFIPGASSYNEQFF
>TRBD1|TRBV12-3/TRBV12-4|TRBJ2-5|many
TGTGCCAGCAGGCCGACAGGGGGAGAGACCCAGTACTTC
CASRPTGGETQYF
>NA|TRBV7-2|TRBJ2-7|few
TGTGCCAGCAGCTCAATGAAGGGTCCCTACGAGCAGTACTTC
CASSSMKGPYEQYF
>TRBD2|TRBV7-6|TRBJ2-3|NA
TGTGCCAGCAGCCCTCTGGGAGCGGGGAGCACAGATACGCAGTATTTT
CASSPLGAGSTDTQYF
>NA|TRBV4-2|TRBJ2-5|few
TGTGCCAGCAGCCAAGATTGGGGACGAGAAGAGACCCAGTACTTC
CASSQDWGREETQYF
>NA|TRBV20-1|TRBJ2-1|NA
TGCAGTGGTTCAGGGGGGAACAATGAGCAGTTCTTC
CSGSGGNNEQFF
>NA|TRBV5-4|TRBJ2-1|few
TGTGCCAGCAGTTTCGTCTCACAGGGACAGCAGTTCTTC
CASSFVSQGQQFF
>NA|TRBV3-1|TRBJ2-3|few
TGTGCCAGCAGCCAAGGTTCAGGGGCAGATACGCAGTATTTT
CASSQGSGADTQYF
>TRBD1|TRBV7-2|TRBJ2-1|many
TGTGCCAGCAGCACACAGGGGCCCAATGAGCAGTTCTTC
CASSTQGPNEQFF
>NA|TRBV6-5|TRBJ1-6|many
TGTGCCAGCAGTTACTCGTCGTCTAACGACCTCCACTTT
CASSYSSSNDLHF
>NA|TRBV29-1|TRBJ2-1|many
TGCAGCGTTGACAGGGGTAATGAGCAGTTCTTC
CSVDRGNEQFF
>NA|TRBV18|TRBJ2-3|NA
TGTGCCAGCTCGACCGGGAGCACAGATACGCAGTATTTT
CASSTGSTDTQYF
>NA|TRBV7-9|TRBJ2-7|many
TGTGCCAGCAGCTTAGGACGCCGGGATGGGGAGCAGTACTTC
CASSLGRRDGEQYF
>NA|TRBV20-1|TRBJ2-5|NA
TGCAGTGCCGAACCAGGGGCCGAAGAGACCCAGTACTTC
CSAEPGAEETQYF
>NA|TRBV24-1|TRBJ2-4|NA
TGTGCCACCAGTGAGGAAACAGGGGACTCCAAAAACATTCAGTACTTC
CATSEETGDSKNIQYF
>NA|TRBV3-1|TRBJ1-1|NA
TGTGCCAGCAGCCAGGCACCATCTTTGGAAGCTTTCTTT
CASSQAPSLEAFF